This TCR beta chain was observed in a study of T cells in Graves' hyperthyroidism and ophthalmopathy. V was shortened by 6 bases and J by 10 bases, with 15 bases between the two germline ends. The CDR3 sequence is 13 residues long. Using RNA transcripts as the source, TCR beta CDR3 regions were amplified. The primer set for the first-round RT-PCR of the TCR CDR3 was HTBI. TCRdb recomputed calls from the multiplex PCR reads with MiXCR, one row per CDR3 protein. In the table there are 750,000 to 900,000 distinct CDR3 sequences, 38% of which are singletons. The genes are TRBV12-3 or TRBV12-4 and TRBJ1-4, with D maybe TRBD1 (5 bases). Sequencing was performed on blood. The receptor was isolated from a young man with Graves' hyperthyroidism. CDR3 loop: CASSQRQTPKLFF. The CDR3 DNA sequence: TGTGCCAGCAGCCAACGACAGACCCCAAAACTGTTTTTT.